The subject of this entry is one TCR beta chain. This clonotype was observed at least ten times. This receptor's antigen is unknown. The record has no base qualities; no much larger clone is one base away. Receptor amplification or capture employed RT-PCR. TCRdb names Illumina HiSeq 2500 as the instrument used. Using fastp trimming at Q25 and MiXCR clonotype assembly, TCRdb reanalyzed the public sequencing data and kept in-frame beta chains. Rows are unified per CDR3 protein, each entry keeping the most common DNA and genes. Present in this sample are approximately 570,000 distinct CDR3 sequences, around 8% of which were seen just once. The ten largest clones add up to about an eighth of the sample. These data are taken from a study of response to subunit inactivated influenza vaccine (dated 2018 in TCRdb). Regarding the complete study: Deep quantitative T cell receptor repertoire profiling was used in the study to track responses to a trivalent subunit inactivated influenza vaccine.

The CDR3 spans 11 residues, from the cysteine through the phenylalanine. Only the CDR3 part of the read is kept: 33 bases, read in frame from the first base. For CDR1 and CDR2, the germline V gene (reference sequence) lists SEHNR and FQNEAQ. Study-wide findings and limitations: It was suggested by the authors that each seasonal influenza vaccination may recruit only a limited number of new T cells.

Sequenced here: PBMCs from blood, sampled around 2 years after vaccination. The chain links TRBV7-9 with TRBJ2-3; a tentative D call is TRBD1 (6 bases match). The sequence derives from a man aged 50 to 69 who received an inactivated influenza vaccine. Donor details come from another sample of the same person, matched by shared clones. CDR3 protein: CAYRERDTQYF. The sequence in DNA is TGTGCATACAGGGAAAGAGATACGCAGTATTTT.